Listed here are 32 T cell receptor beta chains from one sample, sequenced in a study of T cells in Graves' hyperthyroidism and ophthalmopathy. From RNA transcripts, TCR beta CDR3 regions were amplified. The TCR CDR3 was amplified in a first-round RT-PCR using the HTBI primer set. TCRdb re-analysed the multiplex PCR reads in MiXCR, keeping a single row per CDR3 protein. The table lists about 130,000 distinct CDR3 sequences, about 20% of them singletons. The sample consisted of blood. The receptors stem from a woman in her forties or fifties with Graves' hyperthyroidism that later progressed to Graves' ophthalmopathy.

The chain combines TRBV12-3 or TRBV12-4 with TRBJ1-1, with TRBD1 matching 7 bases. With 3 bases clipped from V and 0 bases from J, the junction kept 13 bases outside the gene matches. This CDR3 contains 18 residues. CDR3 region: CASSFRGTGDLMNTEAFF. The DNA of the CDR3 is TGTGCCAGCAGTTTTAGGGGAACAGGGGACCTCATGAACACTGAAGCTTTCTTT.

V gene TRBV6-1 combines with J gene TRBJ1-3; possibly TRBD1 for D (5 bases). The CDR3 sequence is 16 residues long. Germline V gene lookup returns CDR1 MNHNS and CDR2 SASEGT. The V end was cut by 3 bases, the J end by 0 bases, with 12 bases between. The CDR3 spells CASSEGRTSSGNTIYF. DNA for the CDR3: TGTGCCAGCAGTGAGGGACGGACAAGCTCTGGAAACACCATATATTTT.

The V gene is TRBV29-1, the J gene TRBJ1-1, with D tentatively TRBD1 (5 bases). V lost 6 bases, J lost 0 bases, and 11 bases lay in between. Germline values: CDR1 SQVTM, CDR2 ANQGSEA. This CDR3 has 13 amino acids. The CDR3 DNA is TGCAGCGTGGGACGGTTGATGAACACTGAAGCTTTCTTT. The encoded protein is CSVGRLMNTEAFF.

The CDR3 region has the DNA TGTGCCATCAGTGTTACTGGGGATACGCAGTATTTT. It yields the protein CAISVTGDTQYF. V gene TRBV10-3 combines with J gene TRBJ2-3; no firm D call. CDR1 and CDR2 from the germline V gene are ENHRY and SYGVKD. The CDR3 totals 12 residues. V dropped 4 bases and J dropped 6 bases, with 8 bases sitting between them.

There are many counts of this clonotype. The CDR3 here is CASSFTDTQYF. Written as DNA, the CDR3 is TGTGCCAGCAGTTTCACAGATACGCAGTATTTT. V gene TRBV12-3 or TRBV12-4 combines with J gene TRBJ2-3; the D is unclear. The length of the CDR3 is 11 residues. With 3 bases removed from V and 2 bases from J, the gap between germline ends came to 0 bases.

This clonotype came up many times. The genes are TRBV5-5 and TRBJ1-1; D perhaps matches TRBD1 (5 bases). Germline V gene data show CDR1 as SGHKS and CDR2 as YYEKEE (reference sequence). The CDR3 length is 13 residues. Trimming shortened V by 2 bases and J by 1 base, and 6 bases separated the two germline ends. DNA of the CDR3: TGTGCCAGCAGCTTCCAGGGGAACACTGAAGCTTTCTTT. Its translation is CASSFQGNTEAFF.

In the case of this clonotype: This may be a read error: a much more frequent sequence differs by one nucleotide. V is TRBV2 and J is TRBJ1-1; D gene ambiguous. Germline V gives CDR1 SNHLY, CDR2 FYNNEI. There are 14 residues in the CDR3. Written as DNA, the CDR3 is TGTGGCAGCAGATTGGGAGCGGGCAACACTGAAGCTTTCTTT. Translated: CGSRLGAGNTEAFF.

The chain recombines TRBV27 with TRBJ1-5, with no clear D. This CDR3 is built from 16 residues. The germline gives CDR1 MNHEY, CDR2 SMNVEV (reference sequence). With 6 bases removed from V and 0 bases from J, the gap between germline ends came to 15 bases. Here the CDR3 DNA reads TGTGCCAGCAGCCCCTTTAGGCGCGGTAGCAATCAGCCCCAGCATTTT. Protein product: CASSPFRRGSNQPQHF.

This clonotype was seen only a few times. This chain links TRBV6-1 with TRBJ1-5; 7 positions agree with TRBD1. CDR3 length equals 14 residues. J lost 6 bases, V lost 6 bases, and 8 bases had no gene match. Germline CDR1 and CDR2: MNHNS and SASEGT. CDR3 in amino acids: CASRGQWGSQPQHF. CDR3 bases: TGTGCCAGCAGGGGACAGTGGGGGAGTCAGCCCCAGCATTTT.

The rearrangement links TRBV5-1 to TRBJ2-3; 9 bases agree with TRBD1. Germline V gene sequence: CDR1 SGHRS, CDR2 YFSETQ. This CDR3 contains 15 residues. The junction had 6 bases not matched to a gene; V was cut back by 5 bases and J by 2 bases. CDR3 sequence reads: CASSNRGRDTDTQYF. CDR3 in DNA: TGCGCCAGCAGTAACAGGGGGCGAGACACAGATACGCAGTATTTT.

This clonotype was detected many times. The gene calls are TRBV27 and TRBJ1-2; TRBD1 matches at 7 bases. Unmatched junction bases numbered 8, after V lost 3 bases and J lost 4 bases. CDR1 and CDR2 (germline): MNHEY, SMNVEV (reference sequence). There are 15 residues in the CDR3. The chain's CDR3 is CASSFGQGGSYGYTF. The CDR3 DNA reads TGTGCCAGCAGTTTCGGGCAGGGGGGGAGCTATGGCTACACCTTC.

The chain is built from TRBV7-3 and TRBJ2-3; 7 bases map to TRBD1. Germline CDR1 SGHTA, CDR2 FQGTGA. Trimming removed 1 base from V and 4 bases from J; junction bases left unmatched: 5. This CDR3 contains 15 residues. The CDR3 here is CASSLKQGTADTQYF. The CDR3 DNA is TGTGCCAGCAGCTTAAAGCAGGGGACAGCAGATACGCAGTATTTT. Filled out from reference TRBV7-3 and TRBJ2-3, the complete variable domain reads GAGVSQTPSNKVTEKGKYVELRCDPISGHTALYWYRQSLGQGPEFLIYFQGTGAADDSGLPNDRFFAVRPEGSVSTLKIQRTERGDSAVYLCASSLKQGTADTQYFGPGTRLTVL.

In its sample, this clonotype was seen many times. This sequence joins TRBV18 and TRBJ1-5, with 7 bases aligning to TRBD1. The V gene's germline CDR1 is KGHSH and CDR2 LQKENI. The J segment lost 3 bases and the V segment lost 4 bases, leaving 9 bases of the junction unmatched. The CDR3 loop spans 16 amino acids. The CDR3 here is CASSRRTGRDNQPQHF. Here the CDR3 DNA reads TGTGCCAGCTCACGTCGGACAGGTCGAGACAATCAGCCCCAGCATTTT. Full variable domain (rest looked up from reference TRBV18 and TRBJ1-5): NAGVMQNPRHLVRRRGQEARLRCSPMKGHSHVYWYRQLPEEGLKFMVYLQKENIIDESGMPKERFSAEFPKEGPSILRIQQVVRGDSAAYFCASSRRTGRDNQPQHFGDGTRLSIL.

The V and J genes are TRBV11-2 and TRBJ1-3; no clear D gene. The CDR3 is made up of 15 amino acids. V shed 2 bases and J shed 3 bases, with 11 bases lying between them. Germline V lookup: CDR1 SGHAT, CDR2 FQNNGV. This CDR3 is CASSLYGLIGNTIYF. CDR3 nucleotide sequence: TGTGCCAGCAGCTTATACGGTCTGATTGGAAACACCATATATTTT.

This clonotype has a count of ten or more. The rearrangement links TRBV28 to TRBJ2-3; D unclear. The germline V and J ends were trimmed by 5 bases and 0 bases, with 18 bases remaining between them. Germline V gives CDR1 MDHEN, CDR2 SYDVKM. CDR3 length: 17 amino acids. CDR3 nucleotides: TGTGCCAGCAGTCAAACCTCCAAGGCCCTAAGCACAGATACGCAGTATTTT. The encoded protein is CASSQTSKALSTDTQYF.

The rearrangement uses TRBV20-1 and TRBJ2-3; D tentatively reads TRBD1 or TRBD2 (5 bases each). CDR3 length: 15 amino acids. Looked up from germline, CDR1 is DFQATT and CDR2 is SNEGSKA (reference sequence). V was cut by 2 bases and J by 1 base, with 13 bases left in between. The CDR3 DNA sequence: TGCAGTGCTAGACGAGGGGTGGGGGGCACAGATACGCAGTATTTT. It specifies CSARRGVGGTDTQYF.

The genes are TRBV6-1 and TRBJ1-3, with D tentatively TRBD1 (5 bases). V lost 5 bases and J 0 bases, leaving 20 bases between the germline ends. The CDR3 has 18 residues. CDR1 is MNHNS and CDR2 is SASEGT in the germline V gene. The DNA for the CDR3 is TGTGCCAGCAGTTACGATGCGATCAGGGAAGTCTCTGGAAACACCATATATTTT. The encoded protein is CASSYDAIREVSGNTIYF.

The J gene is TRBJ1-2, the V gene TRBV14; maybe TRBD1 (5 bases). The germline gives CDR1 SGHDN, CDR2 FVKESK. The CDR3 length is 15 residues. V was shortened by 0 bases and J by 8 bases, with 16 bases between the two germline ends. The CDR3 DNA follows: TGTGCCAGCAGCCAAGAAGTTTCCGGGAGGGGAGGCTACACCTTC. Its protein is CASSQEVSGRGGYTF.

In this sample, this clonotype turned up many times. This rearrangement joins TRBV15 to TRBJ1-1; 8 nucleotides agree with TRBD1. After removal of 1 base from V and 1 base from J, the junction contained 5 bases not matched to a gene. The germline gives CDR1 LNHNV, CDR2 YYDKDF (reference sequence). This CDR3 comprises 16 residues. Written as DNA, the CDR3 is TGTGCCACCAGCAGAGTAGGGGGACAGGCGAACACTGAAGCTTTCTTT. Protein product: CATSRVGGQANTEAFF.

At least ten counts were recorded for this clonotype. The J gene is TRBJ2-5, the V gene TRBV24-1; possible D gene TRBD1, 6 bases. Germline CDR1 and CDR2: KGHDR and SFDVKD. V lost 0 bases and J lost 1, with 14 bases in between. The CDR3 spans 17 residues. CDR3 bases: TGTGCCACCAGTGATTTGGAAGGGGCAGGGGTCCAAGAGACCCAGTACTTC. Translated: CATSDLEGAGVQETQYF.

The rearrangement uses TRBV6-1 and TRBJ2-2; possibly TRBD1 or TRBD2 for D (6 bases each). V lost 8 bases to trimming and J lost 7 bases, with 20 bases between them. Germline loops: CDR1 MNHNS, CDR2 SASEGT. The CDR3 extends over 15 amino acids. CDR3 protein: CASGTEGGAGGELFF. CDR3 DNA sequence: TGTGCCAGCGGGACGGAGGGGGGCGCTGGCGGGGAGCTGTTTTTT.

This clonotype was found many times. The rearrangement uses TRBV6-1 and TRBJ1-2, with D hard to call. This CDR3 comprises 15 residues. V was trimmed by 8 bases and J by 5 bases, leaving 21 bases between them. Germline loops: CDR1 MNHNS, CDR2 SASEGT. CDR3 sequence: CASWPDGVSSYGYTF. The DNA of the CDR3 is TGTGCCAGCTGGCCCGACGGGGTCAGTTCTTATGGCTACACCTTC.

This clonotype was observed many times. The chain carries TRBV4-1 and TRBJ2-2; D is uncertain. CDR1 is MGHRA, CDR2 YSYEKL, per germline. There are 16 residues in the CDR3. The ends were cut back, 2 bases at V and 6 bases at J, with 16 bases in the middle. The CDR3 DNA sequence: TGCGCCAGCAGCCAACGTGCACTAACGGTACCCGGGGAGCTGTTTTTT. Protein sequence: CASSQRALTVPGELFF.

Only a few counts were recorded for this clonotype. The chain joins TRBV25-1 to TRBJ2-3; D call uncertain. Germline loops: CDR1 MGHDK, CDR2 SYGVNS. V dropped 1 base and J dropped 0 bases, with 14 bases sitting between them. This CDR3 has 17 amino acids. CDR3 bases: TGTGCCAGCAGTGAATGGCGTGGCTATTCTAGCACAGATACGCAGTATTTT. This codes for CASSEWRGYSSTDTQYF. The entire variable domain, with the rest obtained from reference TRBV25-1 and TRBJ2-3, is as follows: EADIYQTPRYLVIGTGKKITLECSQTMGHDKMYWYQQDPGMELHLIHYSYGVNSTEKGDLSSESTVSRIRTEHFPLTLESARPSHTSQYLCASSEWRGYSSTDTQYFGPGTRLTVL.

Comments on this clonotype: Its ends do not fully match the called genes, so a read error is possible. This chain links TRBV5-1 with TRBJ2-1, with 13 positions matching TRBD2. In germline, CDR1 is SGHRS, CDR2 YFSETQ. The length of the CDR3 is 18 residues. The CDR3 DNA follows: TGTGCCAGCAGCCACGGACTAGCGGGAGATCGACGACCCAATGAGCAGTTCTTC. It specifies CASSHGLAGDRRPNEQFF.

V is TRBV29-1 and J is TRBJ2-5; D gene unclear. The CDR3 covers 10 residues. V was trimmed by 5 bases and J by 3 bases, leaving 4 bases between them. CDR1 is SQVTM and CDR2 is ANQGSEA in the germline V gene. The CDR3 DNA follows: TGCAGCGTTACTGAAGAGACCCAGTACTTC. Amino acid sequence: CSVTEETQYF.

The V call is TRBV6-1, the J call TRBJ2-5; D is perhaps TRBD2 (6 bases). With 0 bases removed from V and 5 bases from J, the gap between germline ends came to 13 bases. The CDR3 totals 15 residues. Germline CDR1 is MNHNS and CDR2 is SASEGT. The CDR3 DNA sequence: TGTGCCAGCAGTGAAGCGAGCGGAGGGAGGGAGACCCAGTACTTC. This sequence encodes CASSEASGGRETQYF.

In the case of this clonotype: A much bigger clone sits one base away, suggesting this may be a read error. The chain recombines TRBV2 with TRBJ2-2, with 8 bases fitting TRBD2. Germline V gives CDR1 SNHLY, CDR2 FYNNEI. This CDR3 is built from 15 residues. The CDR3 spells CASSELAGGTGGLFF. DNA for the CDR3: TGTGCCAGCAGTGAACTAGCGGGCGGGACCGGGGGGCTGTTTTTT.

The chain employs TRBV20-1 and TRBJ1-5; D gene uncertain. In germline, CDR1 is DFQATT, CDR2 SNEGSKA (reference sequence). The CDR3 loop spans 14 amino acids. Trimming took off 3 bases at V and 1 base at J, with 10 bases between the two ends. In nucleotides, the CDR3 is TGCAGTGCTAGTAATTTATTGAGCAATCAGCCCCAGCATTTT. This sequence encodes CSASNLLSNQPQHF.

V usage is TRBV28 and J usage is TRBJ2-7, with 8 bases lining up with TRBD1. With 2 bases clipped from V and 3 bases from J, the junction kept 6 bases outside the gene matches. The germline gives CDR1 MDHEN, CDR2 SYDVKM. This CDR3 contains 15 residues. CDR3 sequence (DNA): TGTGCCAGCAGTTTACGACAGGGGAAAAGCTACGAGCAGTACTTC. Translation gives CASSLRQGKSYEQYF. Full variable domain (missing parts from reference TRBV28 and TRBJ2-7): DVKVTQSSRYLVKRTGEKVFLECVQDMDHENMFWYRQDPGLGLRLIYFSYDVKMKEKGDIPEGYSVSREKKERFSLILESASTNQTSMYLCASSLRQGKSYEQYFGPGTRLTVT.

The chain employs TRBV20-1 and TRBJ1-5; possibly TRBD1 for D (6 bases). The CDR3 loop spans 15 amino acids. V lost 5 bases and J 1 base, leaving 15 bases between the germline ends. Per the germline V gene, CDR1 is DFQATT and CDR2 is SNEGSKA (reference sequence). Here the CDR3 reads CSAGRSTGSNQPQHF. CDR3 sequence (DNA): TGCAGTGCTGGAAGGTCTACAGGGAGCAATCAGCCCCAGCATTTT.

This clonotype was seen only a few times. J is TRBJ2-7 and V is TRBV15; 8 bases are a match to TRBD2. The CDR3 extends over 16 amino acids. V trimming: 2 bases; J trimming: 7 bases; junction bases outside the gene matches: 13. CDR1 and CDR2 (germline): LNHNV, YYDKDF (reference sequence). This CDR3 is CATSRQSGSVSVEQYF. The CDR3 nucleotides read TGTGCCACCAGCAGACAGAGCGGGAGTGTTTCGGTAGAGCAGTACTTC. Looking up the rest from reference TRBV15 and TRBJ2-7 gives the full variable domain: DAMVIQNPRYQVTQFGKPVTLSCSQTLNHNVMYWYQQKSSQAPKLLFHYYDKDFNNEADTPDNFQSRRPNTSFCFLDIRSPGLGDTAMYLCATSRQSGSVSVEQYFGPGTRLTVT.